Listed below are T cell receptor beta chains from one sample, sequenced in a study of blood T cell repertoires in COVID-19. Sequencing was performed with immunoSEQ multiplex PCR; in TCRdb, only in-frame clones are kept and a portion is missing. The table shows fewer than 300,000 clones, with around four fifths occurring only once. The sequenced material came from peripheral blood. Every receptor here comes from a man of 80 years or more with acute or convalescent COVID-19. The CDR3 runs from the conserved cysteine through the conserved F or W. A D gene is named only where the DNA matches it firmly. Expanded clones are given a class, and other clones once, few, many or no size at all.

.	TRBV7-9	TRBJ2-7	.	CASSQSTQGEQYF	TGTGCCAGCAGCCAATCAACGCAGGGTGAGCAGTACTTC
.	TRBV20-1	TRBJ2-7	.	CSARVQEQYF	TGCAGTGCTAGAGTACAGGAGCAGTACTTC
TRBD1	TRBV5-1	TRBJ1-6	.	CASSLGRTGSIYNSPLHF	TGCGCCAGCAGCTTGGGGCGGACAGGGTCCATATATAATTCACCCCTCCACTTT
TRBD1	TRBV3-1/TRBV3-2	TRBJ2-3	.	CASSVLTGKGADTQYF	TGTGCCAGCAGCGTACTGACAGGGAAGGGGGCAGATACGCAGTATTTT
TRBD1	TRBV15	TRBJ2-2	.	CATTSPGTGVGELFF	TGTGCCACCACCAGTCCCGGGACAGGGGTCGGGGAGCTGTTTTTT
TRBD1	TRBV3-1/TRBV3-2	TRBJ2-5	.	CASSQRGTGGGETQYF	TGTGCCAGCAGCCAACGAGGGACAGGGGGCGGGGAGACCCAGTACTTC
.	TRBV2	TRBJ2-7	.	CASSPPGVGGEQYF	TGTGCCAGCAGCCCCCCCGGGGTAGGTGGCGAGCAGTACTTC
TRBD1	TRBV19	TRBJ1-6	few	CASRDSGYSPLHF	TGTGCCAGCCGGGACAGTGGTTATTCACCCCTCCACTTT
TRBD2	TRBV3-1/TRBV3-2	TRBJ2-1	.	CASSQLAGGEQFF	TGTGCCAGCAGCCAACTAGCGGGGGGTGAGCAGTTCTTC
.	TRBV7-9	TRBJ2-3	few	CASSLGGADTQYF	TGTGCCAGCAGCTTAGGGGGCGCGGATACGCAGTATTTT
.	TRBV7-2	TRBJ2-3	once	CASSLEDFSTDTQYF	TGTGCCAGCAGCTTAGAGGACTTTAGCACAGATACGCAGTATTTT
TRBD2	TRBV27	TRBJ2-7	.	CASIRGDSFGAGEQYF	TGTGCCAGCATCCGGGGGGATTCCTTCGGGGCGGGGGAGCAGTACTTC
.	TRBV19	TRBJ1-6	.	CASSRGQLPLHF	TGTGCCAGTAGTAGAGGACAGCTCCCCCTCCACTTT
.	TRBV7-9	TRBJ2-1	once	CASSFPAAANNEQFF	TGTGCCAGCAGCTTCCCGGCAGCAGCGAACAATGAGCAGTTCTTC
.	TRBV7-2	TRBJ2-7	.	CASSPQTALSSYEQYF	TGTGCCAGCAGCCCCCAGACAGCACTTAGCTCCTACGAGCAGTACTTC
.	TRBV5-6	TRBJ1-5	once	CASSLITVGGNQPQHF	TGTGCCAGCAGCTTGATAACAGTGGGCGGCAATCAGCCCCAGCATTTT
TRBD2	TRBV10-2	TRBJ2-7	few	CASSESMGGLASKNEQYF	TGCGCCAGCAGTGAGTCGATGGGGGGACTAGCGTCGAAAAACGAGCAGTACTTC
.	TRBV5-4	TRBJ2-3	.	CASSLGGSHFTDTQYF	TGTGCCAGCAGCTTGGGAGGGAGCCACTTCACAGATACGCAGTATTTT
.	TRBV7-2	TRBJ2-1	once	CASSRSLASSYNEQFF	TGTGCCAGCAGCCGCTCTTTGGCCTCCTCCTACAATGAGCAGTTCTTC
TRBD2	TRBV6-1	TRBJ2-7	.	CASSEGWWTSGRKGDEQYF	TGTGCCAGCAGTGAAGGGTGGTGGACTAGCGGGAGGAAGGGTGACGAGCAGTACTTC
TRBD2	TRBV6-5	TRBJ2-7	.	CASSTVGLARYEQYF	TGTGCCAGCAGTACCGTTGGACTAGCGCGCTACGAGCAGTACTTC
TRBD1	TRBV11-2	TRBJ2-1	.	CASSLGQGVVNYEQFF	TGTGCCAGCAGCTTAGGCCAGGGGGTAGTTAACTATGAGCAGTTCTTC
TRBD1	TRBV2	TRBJ2-5	.	CASSGQGVETQYF	TGTGCCAGCAGTGGGCAGGGGGTAGAGACCCAGTACTTC
TRBD1	TRBV11-2	TRBJ2-2	.	CATQVQGASTGELFF	TGTGCCACCCAGGTGCAGGGGGCGAGTACCGGGGAGCTGTTTTTT
.	TRBV1	TRBJ2-3	.	CTSSKVQADTQYF	TGCACCAGTTCAAAGGTTCAGGCAGATACGCAGTATTTT
TRBD2	TRBV5-6	TRBJ2-5	.	CASSPGTSGRAETQYF	TGTGCCAGCAGCCCTGGGACTAGCGGGAGGGCGGAGACCCAGTACTTC
TRBD2	TRBV4-2	TRBJ2-5	.	CASSQGTSGGQETQYF	TGTGCCAGCAGCCAAGGGACTAGCGGCGGACAAGAGACCCAGTACTTC
TRBD2	TRBV5-1	TRBJ2-5	.	CASSSGGGSETQYF	TGCGCCAGCAGCTCCGGGGGGGGGTCAGAGACCCAGTACTTC
TRBD2	TRBV2	TRBJ2-2	.	CASSGLAAVTGELFF	TGTGCCAGCAGTGGACTAGCGGCTGTCACCGGGGAGCTGTTTTTT
TRBD1	TRBV5-1	TRBJ2-5	.	CASSLTGGSYETQYF	TGCGCCAGCAGCTTGACAGGGGGTTCTTACGAGACCCAGTACTTC
TRBD1	TRBV5-1	TRBJ2-4	.	CASSTSGTGENIQYF	TGCGCCAGCAGCACTTCCGGGACAGGGGAAAACATTCAGTACTTC